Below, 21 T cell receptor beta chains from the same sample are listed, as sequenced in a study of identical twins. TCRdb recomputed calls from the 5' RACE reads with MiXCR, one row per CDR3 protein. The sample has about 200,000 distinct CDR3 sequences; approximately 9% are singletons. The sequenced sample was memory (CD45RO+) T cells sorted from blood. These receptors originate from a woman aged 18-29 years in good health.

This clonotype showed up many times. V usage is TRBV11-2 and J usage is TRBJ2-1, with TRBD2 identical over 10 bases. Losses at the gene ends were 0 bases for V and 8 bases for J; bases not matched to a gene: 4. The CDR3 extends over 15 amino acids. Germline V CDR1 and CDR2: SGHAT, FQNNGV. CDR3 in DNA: TGTGCCAGCAGCTTAGAAGGGACTAGCGTCTATGAGCAGTTCTTC. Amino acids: CASSLEGTSVYEQFF.

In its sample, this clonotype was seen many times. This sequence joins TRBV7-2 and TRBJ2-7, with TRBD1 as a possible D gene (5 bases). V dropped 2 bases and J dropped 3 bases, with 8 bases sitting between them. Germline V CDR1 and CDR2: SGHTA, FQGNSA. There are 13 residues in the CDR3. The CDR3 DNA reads TGTGCCAGCAGCTTAAACAGGAACTACGAGCAGTACTTC. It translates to CASSLNRNYEQYF.

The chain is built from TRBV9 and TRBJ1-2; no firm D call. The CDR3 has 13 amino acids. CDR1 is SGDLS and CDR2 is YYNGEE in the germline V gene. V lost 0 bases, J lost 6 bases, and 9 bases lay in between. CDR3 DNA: TGTGCCAGCAGCGTAGATCGGAATGATGGCTACACCTTC. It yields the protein CASSVDRNDGYTF.

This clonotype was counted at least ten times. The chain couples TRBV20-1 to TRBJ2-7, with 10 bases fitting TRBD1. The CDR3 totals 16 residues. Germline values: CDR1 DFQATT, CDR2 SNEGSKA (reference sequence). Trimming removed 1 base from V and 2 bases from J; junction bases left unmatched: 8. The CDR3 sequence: CSARGQGAKDAYEQYF. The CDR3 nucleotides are TGCAGTGCTAGAGGACAGGGGGCGAAGGATGCCTACGAGCAGTACTTC.

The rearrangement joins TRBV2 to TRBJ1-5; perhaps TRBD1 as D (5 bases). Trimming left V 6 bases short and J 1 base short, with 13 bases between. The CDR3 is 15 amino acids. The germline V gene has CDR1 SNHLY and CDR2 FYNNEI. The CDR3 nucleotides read TGTGCCAGCAGCGGCTTGGGGCTGAGCAATCAGCCCCAGCATTTT. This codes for CASSGLGLSNQPQHF.

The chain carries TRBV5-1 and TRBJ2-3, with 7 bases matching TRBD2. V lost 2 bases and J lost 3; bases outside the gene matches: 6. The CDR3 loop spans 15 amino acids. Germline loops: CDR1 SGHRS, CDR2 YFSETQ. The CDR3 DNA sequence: TGCGCCAGCAGCTTTCGGCTAGCGGATACAGATACGCAGTATTTT. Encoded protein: CASSFRLADTDTQYF. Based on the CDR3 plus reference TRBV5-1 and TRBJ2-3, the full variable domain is KAGVTQTPRYLIKTRGQQVTLSCSPISGHRSVSWYQQTPGQGLQFLFEYFSETQRNKGNFPGRFSGRQFSNSRSEMNVSTLELGDSALYLCASSFRLADTDTQYFGPGTRLTVL.

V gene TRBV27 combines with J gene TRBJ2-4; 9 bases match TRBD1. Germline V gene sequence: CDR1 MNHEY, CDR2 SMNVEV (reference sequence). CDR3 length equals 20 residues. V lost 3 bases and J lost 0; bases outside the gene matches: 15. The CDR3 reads CASSFAGTGPARLAKNIQYF. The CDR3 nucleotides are TGTGCCAGCAGTTTTGCTGGGACAGGGCCCGCCCGACTAGCCAAAAACATTCAGTACTTC.

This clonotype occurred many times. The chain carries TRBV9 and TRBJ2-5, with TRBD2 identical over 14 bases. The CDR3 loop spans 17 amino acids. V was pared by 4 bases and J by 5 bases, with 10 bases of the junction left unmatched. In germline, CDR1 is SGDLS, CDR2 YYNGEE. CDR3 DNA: TGTGCCAGCAGCCCCAGGACTAGCGGGAGGTTTGACGAGACCCAGTACTTC. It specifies CASSPRTSGRFDETQYF. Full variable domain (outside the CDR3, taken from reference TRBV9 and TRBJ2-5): DSGVTQTPKHLITATGQRVTLRCSPRSGDLSVYWYQQSLDQGLQFLIQYYNGEERAKGNILERFSAQQFPDLHSELNLSSLELGDSALYFCASSPRTSGRFDETQYFGPGTRLLVL.

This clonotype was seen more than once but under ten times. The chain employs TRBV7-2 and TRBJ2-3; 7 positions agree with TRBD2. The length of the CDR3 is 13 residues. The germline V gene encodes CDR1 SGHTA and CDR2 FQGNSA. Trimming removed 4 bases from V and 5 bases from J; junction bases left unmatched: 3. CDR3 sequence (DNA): TGTGCCAGCAGCTCCGGACTAGTAGATACGCAGTATTTT. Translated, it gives CASSSGLVDTQYF.

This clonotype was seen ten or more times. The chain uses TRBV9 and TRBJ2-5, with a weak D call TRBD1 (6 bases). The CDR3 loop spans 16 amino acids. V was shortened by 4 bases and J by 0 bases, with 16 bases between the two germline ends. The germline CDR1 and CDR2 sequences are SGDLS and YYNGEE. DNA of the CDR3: TGTGCCAGCAGCCATGGACAGCATATCTACCAAGAGACCCAGTACTTC. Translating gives CASSHGQHIYQETQYF.

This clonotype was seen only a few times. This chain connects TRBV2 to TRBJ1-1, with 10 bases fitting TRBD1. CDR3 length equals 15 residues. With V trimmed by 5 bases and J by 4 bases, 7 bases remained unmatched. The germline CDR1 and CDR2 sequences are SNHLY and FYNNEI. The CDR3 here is CASSPTGGWGTEAFF. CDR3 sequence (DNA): TGTGCCAGCAGTCCGACAGGGGGCTGGGGCACTGAAGCTTTCTTT.

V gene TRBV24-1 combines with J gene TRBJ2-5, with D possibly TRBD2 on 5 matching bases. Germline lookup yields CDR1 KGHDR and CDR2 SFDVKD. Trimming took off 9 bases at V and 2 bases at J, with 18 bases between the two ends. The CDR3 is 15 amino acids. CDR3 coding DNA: TGTGCCACCCCATGGATTAAAACGGGACAAGAGACCCAGTACTTC. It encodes CATPWIKTGQETQYF.

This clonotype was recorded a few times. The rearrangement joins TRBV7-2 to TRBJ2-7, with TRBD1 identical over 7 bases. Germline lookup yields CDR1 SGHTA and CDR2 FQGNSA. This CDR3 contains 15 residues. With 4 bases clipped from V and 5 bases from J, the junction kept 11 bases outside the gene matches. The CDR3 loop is CASSSRRTGRDEQYF. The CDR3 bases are TGTGCCAGCAGCTCCCGCCGGACAGGTCGGGACGAGCAGTACTTC.

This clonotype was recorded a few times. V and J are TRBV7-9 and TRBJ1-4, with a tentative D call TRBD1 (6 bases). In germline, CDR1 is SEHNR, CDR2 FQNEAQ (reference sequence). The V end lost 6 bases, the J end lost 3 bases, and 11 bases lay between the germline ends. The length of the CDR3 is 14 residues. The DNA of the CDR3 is TGTGCCAGCAGTCAGGACAGCGCTAATGAAAAACTGTTTTTT. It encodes CASSQDSANEKLFF.

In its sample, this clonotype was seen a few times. CDR3 DNA sequence: TGTGCCAGCGTTGGGGTGTATAACTCCTACAATGAGCAGTTCTTC. This gives the protein CASVGVYNSYNEQFF. The rearrangement links TRBV6-5 to TRBJ2-1; D remains unclear. This CDR3 comprises 15 residues. CDR1 and CDR2 from the germline V gene are MNHEY and SVGAGI. V was trimmed by 8 bases and J by 0 bases, leaving 14 bases between them.

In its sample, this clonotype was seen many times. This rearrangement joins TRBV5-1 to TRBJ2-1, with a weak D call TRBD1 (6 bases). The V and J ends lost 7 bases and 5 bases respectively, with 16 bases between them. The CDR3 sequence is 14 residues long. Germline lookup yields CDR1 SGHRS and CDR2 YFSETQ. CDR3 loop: CASHSRTANNEQFF. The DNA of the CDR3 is TGCGCCAGCCATAGCCGGACAGCTAACAATGAGCAGTTCTTC.

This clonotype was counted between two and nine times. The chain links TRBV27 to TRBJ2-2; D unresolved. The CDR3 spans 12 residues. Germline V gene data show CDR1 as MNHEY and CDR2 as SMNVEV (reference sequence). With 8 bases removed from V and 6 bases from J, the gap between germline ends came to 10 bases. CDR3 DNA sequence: TGTGCCAGCTCCCCCCACGCCGGGGAGCTGTTTTTT. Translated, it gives CASSPHAGELFF.

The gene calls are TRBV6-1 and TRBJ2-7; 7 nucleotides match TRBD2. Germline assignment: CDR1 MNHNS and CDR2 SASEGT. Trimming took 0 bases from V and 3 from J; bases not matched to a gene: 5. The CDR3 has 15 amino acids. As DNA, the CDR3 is TGTGCCAGCAGTGAAGCCAACCGGGGGGACTACGAGCAGTACTTC. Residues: CASSEANRGDYEQYF.

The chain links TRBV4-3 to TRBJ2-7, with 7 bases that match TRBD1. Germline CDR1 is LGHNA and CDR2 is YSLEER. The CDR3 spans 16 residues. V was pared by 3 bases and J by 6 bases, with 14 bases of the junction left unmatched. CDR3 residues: CASSQGTGTALPEQYF. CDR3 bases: TGCGCCAGCAGCCAGGGCACCGGGACAGCGCTCCCCGAGCAGTACTTC.

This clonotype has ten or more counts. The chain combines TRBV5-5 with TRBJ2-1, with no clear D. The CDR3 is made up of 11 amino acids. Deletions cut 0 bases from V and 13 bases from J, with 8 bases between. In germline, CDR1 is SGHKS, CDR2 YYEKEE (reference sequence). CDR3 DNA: TGTGCCAGCAGCTTGGAAGTCGGTCAGTTCTTC. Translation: CASSLEVGQFF.

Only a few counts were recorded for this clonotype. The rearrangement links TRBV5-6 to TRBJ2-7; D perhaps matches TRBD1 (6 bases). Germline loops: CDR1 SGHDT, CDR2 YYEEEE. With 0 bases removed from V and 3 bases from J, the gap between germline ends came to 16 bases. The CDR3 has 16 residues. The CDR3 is CASSLGGQQLNYEQYF. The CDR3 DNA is TGTGCCAGCAGCTTGGGTGGACAGCAGCTTAACTACGAGCAGTACTTC.